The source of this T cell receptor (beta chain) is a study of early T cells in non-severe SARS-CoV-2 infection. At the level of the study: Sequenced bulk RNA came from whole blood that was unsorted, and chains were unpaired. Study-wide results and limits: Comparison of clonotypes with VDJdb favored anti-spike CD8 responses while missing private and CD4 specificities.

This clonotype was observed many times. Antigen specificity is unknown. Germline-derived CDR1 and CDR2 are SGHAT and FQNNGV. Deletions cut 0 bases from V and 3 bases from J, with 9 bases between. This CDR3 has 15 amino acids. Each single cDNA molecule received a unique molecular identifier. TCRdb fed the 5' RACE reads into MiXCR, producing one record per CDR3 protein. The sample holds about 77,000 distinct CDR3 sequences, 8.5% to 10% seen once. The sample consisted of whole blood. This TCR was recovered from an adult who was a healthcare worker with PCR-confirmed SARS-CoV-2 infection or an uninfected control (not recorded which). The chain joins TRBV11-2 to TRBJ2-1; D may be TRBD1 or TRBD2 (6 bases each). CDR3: CASSLDGGFYNEQFF. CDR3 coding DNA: TGTGCCAGCAGCTTAGACGGGGGCTTCTACAATGAGCAGTTCTTC.